This T cell receptor (beta chain) stems from a study of cytomegalovirus exposure and HLA in healthy donors. Whole-study context: Among fewer than 500 genotyped donors, around 77% fell in the Caucasian-associated ancestry cluster. General study results and limits: It emerged from a later analysis that several of the most significant clusters appeared to be linked to common viral pathogens. The study flagged roughly 160 TCR beta chains as cytomegalovirus-associated. V- and J-gene trimming in TCR beta was tied to a missense DCLRE1C variant by an analysis performed later.

The V gene end was trimmed by 6 bases and the J gene end by 4 bases; junction bases not matched to a gene: 9. Germline CDR1 reads LNHDA; CDR2 reads SQIVND (reference sequence). The CDR3 sequence is 17 residues long. With regard to this clone: The antigen remains undetermined.

The PCR made use of 60 Vbeta and 13 Jbeta primers. Profiled with immunoSEQ multiplex PCR; TCRdb holds only in-frame clones, not every one. The table has fewer than 80,000 clones, 60% to 75% seen once. This receptor was identified in a woman aged 60-75 years in good health and CMV-seropositive. The chain joins TRBV19 to TRBJ2-1, with 13 bases lining up with TRBD2. The sequenced sample consisted of PBMCs. DNA for the CDR3: TGTGCCAGTAGCCCTACTAGCGGGGGGGCCTGGTACAATGAGCAGTTCTTC. Its protein product is CASSPTSGGAWYNEQFF.